This entry features one TCR beta chain sequence. Its antigen remains unidentified. A read error may explain this, as a much larger clone is one base away. A second PCR of roughly 7 to 11 cycles used a sample-barcoded 5' primer and a J-beta primer mix. TCRdb passed the 5' RACE reads through MiXCR, listing each CDR3 protein once. The data show more than 800,000 distinct CDR3 sequences, roughly 26% seen once. Each donor had approximately 10 milliliters of peripheral blood drawn. The data were taken from a study of blood T cells in healthy people across ages. Study findings and constraints: There were more naive CD4+ cells and higher diversity in long-lived donors than in aged donors.

CDR1 is SGDLS and CDR2 is YYNGEE in the germline V gene. The CDR3 covers 13 residues. This TCR derives from a woman of 80 years or more in good health. The V gene is TRBV9, the J gene TRBJ2-2; the D gene is possibly TRBD2 (5 bases). The sample taken for sequencing was blood. The CDR3 loop reads CASSVGGTGERFF. For the CDR3, the DNA is TGTGCCAGCAGCGTAGGCGGTACCGGGGAGCGGTTTTTT. The whole variable domain, remainder taken from reference TRBV9 and TRBJ2-2, is DSGVTQTPKHLITATGQRVTLRCSPRSGDLSVYWYQQSLDQGLQFLIQYYNGEERAKGNILERFSAQQFPDLHSELNLSSLELGDSALYFCASSVGGTGERFFGEGSRLTVL.